This T cell receptor beta chain emerged from a study of CD8 T cells in Susac syndrome (dated by TCRdb to the late 2010s). Background for the entire study: The study used repertoire sequencing to test whether antigen drove CD8+ T cell activation and differentiation in Susac syndrome. The clonality of the CD8+ T cell repertoire was compared across approximately 11 healthy donors, some 14 Susac syndrome patients and about 16 multiple sclerosis patients.

What the authors observed across the whole study: The number of individuals in the TCR sequencing and HLA analysis was acknowledged as relatively small.

RNA was extracted using the RNeasy kit, and 0.5 to 1 microgram was reverse transcribed with random hexamers. The immunoSEQ multiplex PCR assay, which covers 54 Vbeta and 13 Jbeta segments, was used to amplify TCR beta CDR3 regions. Bias from PCR amplification was corrected by using a synthetic template baseline for primer optimization and for computational correction. Per the original workflow: Reads were annotated to V, D and J genes per IMGT and analyzed with immunoSEQ Analyzer, keeping only productive sequences. Clonality was calculated as one minus the Shannon entropy normalized by log2 of the number of productive unique sequences. For each patient and control, public and private clones were evaluated within the 100 most prevalent clones. A clone was defined as Susac-specific if it was absent from the healthy and MS cohorts, from more than 850 published viral clones and from other ImmuneACCESS disease sequences. In TCRdb, the public reads were trimmed at Q25 with fastp and aligned with MiXCR, with productive beta chains retained. Duplicate CDR3 protein sequences are folded into a single record with the most common DNA and genes. TCRdb assigned the V and J calls; the authors' analysis was not used. Across this sample there are about 280,000 distinct CDR3 sequences, with about 85% seen only once. The ten largest clones represent approximately 0.11% of the sample.

Peripheral blood CD8+ and CD4+ T cells from healthy donors, Susac syndrome patients and multiple sclerosis patients were profiled using high-throughput TCR beta sequencing. The multiple sclerosis controls were treatment-naive patients whose relapsing-remitting disease, either stable or active, fulfilled the revised McDonald criteria. Bulk CD8+ and CD4+ T cells were purified by magnetic negative isolation, whereas CD8+ TEMRA cells were enriched by FACS. Blood was collected in EDTA tubes and processed within 24 hours, with PBMCs isolated through density gradient centrifugation. PBMCs intended for TCR sequencing were frozen in liquid nitrogen and were later thawed in a 37 degrees C water bath. The sorted or isolated CD4+, CD8+ and CD8+ TEMRA cells reached a purity of at least 90%. Remarks on this clonotype: Its antigen remains unidentified. One base away there is no much larger clone; base qualities are not given.

The source material was CD8+ T cells from PBMCs. This receptor was identified in a human donor with multiple sclerosis.

The DNA sequence is given as TGTGCCAGCAGCCCTTTTGTCGCGGGGGGCTACACCTTC. Its product reads: CASSPFVAGGYTF. The rearranged chain carries TRBV7-9 and TRBJ1-2; there is no confident call for the D gene. The germline ends are 15 bases apart after V is trimmed by 5 bases and J by 8 bases. CDR1 and CDR2, looked up from the germline V gene (reference sequence), are SEHNR and FQNEAQ. Reading from cysteine to phenylalanine, the CDR3 counts 13 amino acids. Only the CDR3 DNA is retained, 39 bases long and in frame from the first base. Beyond the CDR3, the reference TRBV7-9 and TRBJ1-2 genes provide the residues; the full variable domain reads: DTGVSQNPRHKITKRGQNVTFRCDPISEHNRLYWYRQTLGQGPEFLTYFQNEAQLEKSRLLSDRFSAERPKGSFSTLEIQRTEQGDSAMYLCASSPFVAGGYTFGSGTRLTVV.